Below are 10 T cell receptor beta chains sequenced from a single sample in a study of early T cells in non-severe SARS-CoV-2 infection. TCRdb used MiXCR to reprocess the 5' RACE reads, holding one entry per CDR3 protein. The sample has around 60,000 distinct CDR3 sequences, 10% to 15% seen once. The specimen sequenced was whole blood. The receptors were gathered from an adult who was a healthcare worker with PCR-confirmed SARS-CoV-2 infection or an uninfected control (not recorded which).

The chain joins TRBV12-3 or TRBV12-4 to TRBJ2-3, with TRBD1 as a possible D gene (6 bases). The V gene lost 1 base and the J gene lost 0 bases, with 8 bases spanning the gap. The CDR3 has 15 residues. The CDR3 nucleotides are TGTGCCAGCAGTTTAGGGGGGCTGAGCACAGATACGCAGTATTTT. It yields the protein CASSLGGLSTDTQYF.

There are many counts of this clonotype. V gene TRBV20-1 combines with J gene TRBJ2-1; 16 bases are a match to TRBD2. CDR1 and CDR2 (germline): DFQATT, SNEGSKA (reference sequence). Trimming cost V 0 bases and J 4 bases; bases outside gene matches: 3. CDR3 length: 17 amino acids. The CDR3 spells CSAREPGLAGGYNEQFF. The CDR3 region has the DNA TGCAGTGCTAGAGAACCGGGACTAGCGGGGGGGTACAATGAGCAGTTCTTC.

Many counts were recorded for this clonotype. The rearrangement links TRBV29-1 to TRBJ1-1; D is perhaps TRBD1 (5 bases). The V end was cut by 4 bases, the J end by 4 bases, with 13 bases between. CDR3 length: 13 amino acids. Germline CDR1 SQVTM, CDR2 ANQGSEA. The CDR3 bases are TGCAGCGTTGTAAGGGATAGGGGCACTGAAGCTTTCTTT. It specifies CSVVRDRGTEAFF.

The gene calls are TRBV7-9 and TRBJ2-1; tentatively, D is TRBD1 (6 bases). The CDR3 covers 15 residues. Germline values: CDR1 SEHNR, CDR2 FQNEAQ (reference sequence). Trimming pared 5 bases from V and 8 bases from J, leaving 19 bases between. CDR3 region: CASSVYTGMFDEQFF. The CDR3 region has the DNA TGTGCCAGCAGCGTGTACACAGGGATGTTCGATGAGCAGTTCTTC.

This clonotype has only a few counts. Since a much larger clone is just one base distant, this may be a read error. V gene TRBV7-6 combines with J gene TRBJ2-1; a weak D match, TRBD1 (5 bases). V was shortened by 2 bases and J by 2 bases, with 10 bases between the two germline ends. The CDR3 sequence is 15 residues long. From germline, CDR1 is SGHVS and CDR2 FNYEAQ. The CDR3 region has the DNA TGTGCCAGCAGCTTACAGGGAAGCCCCTACAATGAGCAGTTCTTC. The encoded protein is CASSLQGSPYNEQFF. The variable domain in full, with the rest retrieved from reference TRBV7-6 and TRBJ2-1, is GAGVSQSPRYKVTKRGQDVALRCDPISGHVSLYWYRQALGQGPEFLTYFNYEAQQDKSGLPNDRFSAERPEGSISTLTIQRTEQRDSAMYRCASSLQGSPYNEQFFGPGTRLTVL.

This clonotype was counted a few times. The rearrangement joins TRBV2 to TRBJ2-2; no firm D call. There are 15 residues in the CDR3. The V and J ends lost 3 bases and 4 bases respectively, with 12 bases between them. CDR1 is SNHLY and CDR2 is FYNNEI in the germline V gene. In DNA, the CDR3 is TGTGCCAGCAGTGAGGACCCACGGGTCACCGGGGAGCTGTTTTTT. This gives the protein CASSEDPRVTGELFF.

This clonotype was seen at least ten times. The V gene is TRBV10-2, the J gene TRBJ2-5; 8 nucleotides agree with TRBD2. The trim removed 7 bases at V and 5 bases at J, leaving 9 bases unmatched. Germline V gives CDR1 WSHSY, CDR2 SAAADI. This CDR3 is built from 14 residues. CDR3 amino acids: CASMIRGGRETQYF. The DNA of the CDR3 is TGCGCCAGCATGATACGGGGGGGCCGGGAGACCCAGTACTTC.

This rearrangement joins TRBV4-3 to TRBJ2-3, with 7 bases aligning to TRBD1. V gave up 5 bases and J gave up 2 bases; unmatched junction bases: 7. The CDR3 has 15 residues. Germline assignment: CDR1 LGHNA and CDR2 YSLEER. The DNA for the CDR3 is TGCGCCAGCAGCGACCGGGACAGCCCCACAGATACGCAGTATTTT. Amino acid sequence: CASSDRDSPTDTQYF.

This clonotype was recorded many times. CDR3 nucleotides: TGTGCCAGCAGCCAAGACCATAGCAATCAGCCCCAGCATTTT. It yields the protein CASSQDHSNQPQHF. The V call is TRBV3-1, the J call TRBJ1-5; no reliable D call. Germline V gene data show CDR1 as LGHDT and CDR2 as YNNKEL (reference sequence). The CDR3 is made up of 14 amino acids. V lost 0 bases and J lost 0, with 3 bases in between.

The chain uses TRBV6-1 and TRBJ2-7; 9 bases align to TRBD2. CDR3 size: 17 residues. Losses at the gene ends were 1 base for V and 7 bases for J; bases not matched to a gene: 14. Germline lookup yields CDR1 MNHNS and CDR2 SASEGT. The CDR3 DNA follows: TGTGCCAGCAGTGAAGAGATGGCGAGCGGGGGGAAGTTTGAGCAGTACTTC. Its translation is CASSEEMASGGKFEQYF.